The 17 T cell receptor beta chains in this list originate from one sample, sequenced in a study of radiation and T cells in renal cell carcinoma (dated by TCRdb to 2018 to 2021). The meaning of the sample's time point label: blood 4 weeks post-SBRT, at nephrectomy. This sample's treatment or condition label indicates: 15 Gy SBRT to primary tumor, nephrectomy 4 weeks later. The receptor library was made with the immunoSEQ multiplex PCR assay. This is the immuneACCESS table as TCRdb keeps it, with only in-frame sequences that have V and J called. A part of the clones is gone; compared with another copy, unresolved V genes explain less than half, and the rest is unexplained. Across this sample there are around 100,000 clones, with roughly 84% seen only once. Together, the top ten hold around 7.9% of the sample. Sequencing used blood, obtained from a patient whose treatment included radiotherapy and nephrectomy. The receptor set was obtained from a man aged 60 to 75 with renal cell carcinoma.

This clone was picked up a small number of times. The V and J genes are TRBV19 and TRBJ1-2; 10 nucleotides align to TRBD1. The CDR3 is 16 residues long. Germline loops: CDR1 LNHDA, CDR2 SQIVND (reference sequence). J gave up 3 bases and V 3 bases, and 7 bases lay outside the gene matches. Written as DNA, the CDR3 is TGTGCCAGTAGTATCTCGGGACAGGGGAGGGACTATGGCTACACCTTC. Its protein product is CASSISGQGRDYGYTF.

This chain uses TRBV5-6 with TRBJ2-7, with a tentative D call TRBD1 (6 bases). CDR1 and CDR2 from the germline V gene are SGHDT and YYEEEE. The CDR3 consists of 14 residues. The germline V and J ends were trimmed by 4 bases and 4 bases, with 15 bases remaining between them. The chain's CDR3 is CASSPGQGIYEQYF. CDR3 nucleotide sequence: TGTGCCAGCAGCCCCGGGCAGGGGATATACGAGCAGTACTTC.

The CDR3 reads CASSGSGTDTQYF. The CDR3 DNA reads as TGTGCCAGCAGTGGATCAGGGACAGATACGCAGTATTTT. The chain employs TRBV6-4 and TRBJ2-3; TRBD1 might be the D (5 bases). The germline V gene has CDR1 MRHNA and CDR2 SNTAGT. CDR3 length: 13 amino acids. Trimming shortened V by 4 bases and J by 3 bases, and 8 bases separated the two germline ends.

The chain uses TRBV28 and TRBJ2-7; 9 bases match TRBD2. The CDR3 extends over 19 amino acids. Trimming at V came to 6 bases and at J to 0 bases, leaving 18 bases not matched to a gene. Germline CDR1 is MDHEN and CDR2 is SYDVKM. In DNA, the CDR3 is TGTGCCAGCAGCTTCCCCCTGGGTCTAGCGGGAACTAGCTCCTACGAGCAGTACTTC. It translates to CASSFPLGLAGTSSYEQYF. The full variable domain, rest sourced from reference TRBV28 and TRBJ2-7, is DVKVTQSSRYLVKRTGEKVFLECVQDMDHENMFWYRQDPGLGLRLIYFSYDVKMKEKGDIPEGYSVSREKKERFSLILESASTNQTSMYLCASSFPLGLAGTSSYEQYFGPGTRLTVT.

The gene calls are TRBV7-8 and TRBJ2-2; 12 bases match TRBD2. In germline, CDR1 is SGHVS, CDR2 FQNEAQ. The V gene end was trimmed by 5 bases and the J gene end by 6 bases; junction bases not matched to a gene: 7. CDR3 size: 16 residues. The CDR3 nucleotides are TGTGCCAGCAGCCCTGTACTAGCGGGAGGAGCCGGGGAGCTGTTTTTT. The encoded protein is CASSPVLAGGAGELFF.

V gene TRBV5-4 combines with J gene TRBJ2-1; tentatively, D is TRBD1 or TRBD2 (5 bases each). The V end lost 0 bases, the J end lost 9 bases, and 10 bases lay between the germline ends. The CDR3 runs to 13 residues. In germline, CDR1 is SGHNT, CDR2 YYREEE (reference sequence). CDR3 protein: CASSLAAGGEQFF. The CDR3, as DNA: TGTGCCAGCAGCTTGGCCGCTGGGGGTGAGCAGTTCTTC.

Written as DNA, the CDR3 is TGTGCCAGCAGTTCGGGACAGGGGGCATGGGAGCAGTACTTC. Translated: CASSSGQGAWEQYF. The chain recombines TRBV28 with TRBJ2-7, with TRBD1 identical over 12 bases. V was pared by 4 bases and J by 7 bases, with 5 bases of the junction left unmatched. Germline CDR1 and CDR2: MDHEN and SYDVKM. There are 14 residues in the CDR3.

The chain recombines TRBV2 with TRBJ2-5; D might be TRBD1 (6 bases). The CDR3 consists of 13 residues. Germline assignment: CDR1 SNHLY and CDR2 FYNNEI. The V and J ends lost 9 bases and 2 bases respectively, with 13 bases between them. The DNA for the CDR3 is TGTGCCAGGGGCCAGGGGTTTCAAGAGACCCAGTACTTC. It is translated as CARGQGFQETQYF.

V and J are TRBV19 and TRBJ2-2, with 7 bases aligning to TRBD1. This CDR3 has 14 amino acids. V dropped 3 bases and J dropped 7; count of bases not matched to a gene: 5. Per germline, CDR1 LNHDA and CDR2 SQIVND (reference sequence). The CDR3, as DNA: TGTGCCAGTAGTATCCGAGGGGGCGGCGGGGAGCTGTTTTTT. Its protein is CASSIRGGGGELFF.

This clone was seen only a few times. This chain connects TRBV28 to TRBJ2-7; 11 positions match TRBD1. Germline V gene data show CDR1 as MDHEN and CDR2 as SYDVKM. V was clipped by 6 bases and J by 6 bases; unmatched bases: 10. The CDR3 totals 15 residues. The CDR3 bases are TGTGCCAGCAGAGAACCCGGGACAGGGGGTCGCGAGCAGTACTTC. This codes for CASREPGTGGREQYF.

The chain has TRBV6-5 and TRBJ2-7, with D perhaps TRBD2 (6 bases). V was pared by 5 bases and J by 1 base, with 15 bases between. Germline CDR1 and CDR2: MNHEY and SVGAGI. The CDR3 extends over 15 amino acids. The CDR3 spells CASSPPGTSSYEQYF. The CDR3 DNA sequence: TGTGCCAGCAGTCCCCCCGGGACTTCTTCCTACGAGCAGTACTTC.

This rearrangement joins TRBV2 to TRBJ2-3; TRBD2 aligns across 10 bases. The V gene end was trimmed by 2 bases and the J gene end by 4 bases; junction bases not matched to a gene: 6. CDR1 and CDR2 (germline): SNHLY, FYNNEI. This CDR3 comprises 16 residues. The CDR3 sequence: CASSEPLAGEADTQYF. The CDR3 coding sequence is TGTGCCAGCAGTGAACCCCTAGCGGGAGAGGCAGATACGCAGTATTTT.

The rearrangement links TRBV14 to TRBJ2-5; no firm D call. Germline V gene lookup returns CDR1 SGHDN and CDR2 FVKESK. This CDR3 has 12 residues. V lost 4 bases and J 6 bases, leaving 9 bases between the germline ends. CDR3 DNA sequence: TGTGCCAGCAGCCCCACCAGGCAGACCCAGTACTTC. Amino acids: CASSPTRQTQYF. Variable domain in full (rest from reference TRBV14 and TRBJ2-5): EAGVTQFPSHSVIEKGQTVTLRCDPISGHDNLYWYRRVMGKEIKFLLHFVKESKQDESGMPNNRFLAERTGGTYSTLKVQPAELEDSGVYFCASSPTRQTQYFGPGTRLLVL.

This rearrangement joins TRBV19 to TRBJ2-5, with 7 nucleotides matching TRBD2. Germline CDR1 is LNHDA and CDR2 is SQIVND (reference sequence). With V trimmed by 7 bases and J by 6 bases, 5 bases remained unmatched. The CDR3 is made up of 12 amino acids. CDR3 sequence (DNA): TGTGCCAGTAAGTCTAGCGGTCAGACCCAGTACTTC. This codes for CASKSSGQTQYF.

The chain couples TRBV18 to TRBJ1-1; D gene unclear. The CDR3 runs to 12 residues. Trimming took off 5 bases at V and 1 base at J, with 5 bases between the two ends. CDR1 is KGHSH and CDR2 is LQKENI in the germline V gene. The CDR3 loop reads CASSRTNTEAFF. CDR3 coding DNA: TGTGCCAGCTCAAGGACGAACACTGAAGCTTTCTTT.

The chain combines TRBV4-2 with TRBJ1-1, with D perhaps TRBD1 (6 bases). Germline V lookup: CDR1 LGHNA, CDR2 YNFKEQ. The V end lost 0 bases, the J end lost 3 bases, and 14 bases lay between the germline ends. The CDR3 covers 16 residues. CDR3 DNA: TGTGCCAGCAGCCAAGATGACCTTGGGGGGCACACTGAAGCTTTCTTT. Its protein product is CASSQDDLGGHTEAFF.

J is TRBJ2-7 and V is TRBV6-6; 11 bases fit TRBD1. Germline V gives CDR1 MNHNY, CDR2 SVGAGI (reference sequence). The length of the CDR3 is 14 residues. Germline trimming cut 8 bases from V and 3 bases from J; bases unmatched to any gene: 6. The DNA of the CDR3 is TGTGCCAGCCATAGAGGGACAGGGGGCTACGAGCAGTACTTC. Translation: CASHRGTGGYEQYF.